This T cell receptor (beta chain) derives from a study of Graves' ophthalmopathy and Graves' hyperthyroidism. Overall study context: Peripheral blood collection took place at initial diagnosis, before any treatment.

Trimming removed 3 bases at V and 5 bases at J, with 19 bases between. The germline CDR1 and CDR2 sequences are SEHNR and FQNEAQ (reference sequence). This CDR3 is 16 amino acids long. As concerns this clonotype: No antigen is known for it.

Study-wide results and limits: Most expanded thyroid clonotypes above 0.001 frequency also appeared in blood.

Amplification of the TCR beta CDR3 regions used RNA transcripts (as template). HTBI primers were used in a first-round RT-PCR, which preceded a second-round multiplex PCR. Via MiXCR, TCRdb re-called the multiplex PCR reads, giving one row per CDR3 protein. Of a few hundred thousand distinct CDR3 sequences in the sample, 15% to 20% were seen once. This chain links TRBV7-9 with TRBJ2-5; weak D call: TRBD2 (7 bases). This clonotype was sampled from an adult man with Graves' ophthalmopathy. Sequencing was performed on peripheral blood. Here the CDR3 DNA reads TGTGCCAGCAGCTTTTTCAGCTGGGGGGGCGAGGAGACCCAGTACTTC. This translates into CASSFFSWGGEETQYF.